The source of this TCR beta chain is a study of T cell clonality in common variable immunodeficiency. For at least one year, all CVID subjects received replacement immunoglobulin. Blood came from CVID subjects not ill and not taking immunomodulatory or immunosuppressive medication. General study points: Fewer deletions and N-nucleotide insertions were reportedly seen in common variable immunodeficiency TCR beta sequences.

Produced via immunoSEQ multiplex PCR; TCRdb's table is partial and in-frame only. The sample yields some 15,000 clones, without any singletons. Details on this clone: Its antigen is unidentified.

Sequenced input: peripheral blood mononuclear cells. The origin of this receptor is a human donor with common variable immunodeficiency.

The covered CDR3 bases are TGTGCCAGCAGTCAAAATGCAGTGAACACTGAA. Residues: CASSQNAVNTE. The entire CDR3 reads CASSQNAVNTEAFF. The chain carries TRBV7-8 and TRBJ1-1, with D unresolved. The observed sequence ends 3 residues before the CDR3 terminus, with the missing tail filled in from the germline J gene. Germline CDR1 is SGHVS and CDR2 is FQNEAQ. V was clipped by 6 bases and J by 0 bases, with 11 bases between them. The CDR3 spans 14 residues. Together with reference TRBV7-8 and TRBJ1-1, the CDR3 gives the full variable domain: GAGVSQSPRYKVAKRGQDVALRCDPISGHVSLFWYQQALGQGPEFLTYFQNEAQLDKSGLPSDRFFAERPEGSVSTLKIQRTQQEDSAVYLCASSQNAVNTEAFFGQGTRLTVV.